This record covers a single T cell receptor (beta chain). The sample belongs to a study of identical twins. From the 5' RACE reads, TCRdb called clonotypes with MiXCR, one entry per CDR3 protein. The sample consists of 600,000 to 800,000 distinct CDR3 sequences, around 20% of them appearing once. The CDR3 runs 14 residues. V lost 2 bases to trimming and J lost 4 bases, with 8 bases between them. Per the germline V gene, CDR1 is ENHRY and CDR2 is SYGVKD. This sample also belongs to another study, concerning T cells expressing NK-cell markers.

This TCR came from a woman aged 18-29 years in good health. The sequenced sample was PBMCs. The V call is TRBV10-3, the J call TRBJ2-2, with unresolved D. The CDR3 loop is CAISEGSSTGELFF. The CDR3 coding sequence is TGTGCCATCAGTGAGGGTTCGAGCACCGGGGAGCTGTTTTTT.